These 15 T cell receptor beta chains originate from one sample sequenced in a study of graft-versus-host responses after intestinal transplantation. Researchers processed graft tissue to release intraepithelial and lamina propria lymphocytes. Profiling relied on immunoSEQ multiplex PCR, and the TCRdb table lists in-frame clones only, not all of them. In the table there are 60,000 to 65,000 clones, roughly nine tenths of which are singletons. The sample consisted of ileum tissue, taken 350 to 400 days after transplant. The receptors come from a human patient who received an intestinal transplant, so some T cells may come from the graft donor.

The CDR3 reads CASSQEGGETQYF. CDR3 nucleotide sequence: TGCGCCAGCAGCCAAGAGGGGGGGGAGACCCAGTACTTC. The chain employs TRBV4-1 and TRBJ2-5; 7 nucleotides line up with TRBD2. V lost 0 bases and J lost 5; bases outside the gene matches: 0. Germline V lookup: CDR1 MGHRA, CDR2 YSYEKL. This CDR3 has 13 amino acids.

The chain uses TRBV5-8 and TRBJ1-5, with a possible D match to TRBD1 (5 bases). CDR1 is SGHTS and CDR2 is YDEGEE in the germline V gene. With 0 bases removed from V and 4 bases from J, the gap between germline ends came to 11 bases. This CDR3 is 15 amino acids long. The chain's CDR3 is CASSLAGHYNQPQHF. The CDR3 DNA reads TGTGCCAGCAGCTTGGCAGGACACTATAATCAGCCCCAGCATTTT. Using reference TRBV5-8 and TRBJ1-5 for the parts outside the CDR3, the full variable domain is EAGVTQSPTHLIKTRGQQATLRCSPISGHTSVYWYQQALGLGLQFLLWYDEGEERNRGNFPPRFSGRQFPNYSSELNVNALELEDSALYLCASSLAGHYNQPQHFGDGTRLSIL.

The V and J genes are TRBV4-1 and TRBJ2-1, with D maybe TRBD2 (7 bases). Trimming removed 1 base at V and 7 bases at J, with 14 bases between. CDR1 is MGHRA and CDR2 is YSYEKL in the germline V gene. The length of the CDR3 is 15 residues. As DNA, the CDR3 is TGCGCCAGCAGCCAAGTGGGGGGGGCCAAAAATGAGCAGTTCTTC. Its translation: CASSQVGGAKNEQFF.

This clone was picked up one time. In DNA, the CDR3 is TGTGCCAGCAGTGGGGGCCGGGACAGGGTGTGGGGAGAGACCCAGTACTTC. Its protein is CASSGGRDRVWGETQYF. This chain uses TRBV6-1 with TRBJ2-5, with 9 bases lining up with TRBD1. V was pared by 4 bases and J by 4 bases, with 13 bases of the junction left unmatched. The germline V gene has CDR1 MNHNS and CDR2 SASEGT. CDR3 size: 17 residues.

This sequence joins TRBV10-2 and TRBJ2-1; 10 nucleotides agree with TRBD2. CDR1 WSHSY and CDR2 SAAADI come from the germline V gene. The trim removed 6 bases at V and 9 bases at J, leaving 11 bases unmatched. CDR3 length: 15 amino acids. The CDR3 loop is CASRGQAGGPGEQFF. DNA of the CDR3: TGCGCCAGCAGGGGGCAAGCGGGGGGGCCTGGTGAGCAGTTCTTC.

The CDR3 reads CSVAGTRERDTQYF. In nucleotides, the CDR3 is TGCAGCGTGGCAGGGACGCGGGAAAGGGATACGCAGTATTTT. J is TRBJ2-3 and V is TRBV29-1, with a tentative D call TRBD2 (6 bases). Germline V CDR1 and CDR2: SQVTM, ANQGSEA. Trimming took off 6 bases at V and 6 bases at J, with 19 bases between the two ends. The CDR3 consists of 14 residues.

The genes are TRBV6-5 and TRBJ1-1; no definite D call. The CDR3 contains 11 residues. The V end lost 4 bases, the J end lost 12 bases, and 12 bases lay between the germline ends. In germline, CDR1 is MNHEY, CDR2 SVGAGI. The DNA for the CDR3 is TGTGCCAGCAGTTCTAACCCCGGGACTTTCTTT. The encoded protein is CASSSNPGTFF.

Judged by abundance, this clone is medium-sized. The chain couples TRBV5-6 to TRBJ1-1; 8 positions match TRBD1. V shed 2 bases and J 5 bases; nucleotides not matched to a gene: 8. This CDR3 contains 15 residues. Germline lookup yields CDR1 SGHDT and CDR2 YYEEEE. The CDR3 loop reads CASSFWTGRDTEAFF. The CDR3 DNA reads TGTGCCAGCAGCTTCTGGACAGGGAGGGATACTGAAGCTTTCTTT.

The chain has TRBV4-1 and TRBJ2-7; 11 bases line up with TRBD2. V dropped 0 bases and J dropped 7; count of bases not matched to a gene: 11. The CDR3 consists of 17 residues. CDR1 MGHRA and CDR2 YSYEKL come from the germline V gene. The CDR3: CASSQDPIAGGPGEQYF. CDR3 coding DNA: TGCGCCAGCAGCCAAGATCCAATAGCGGGGGGGCCGGGGGAGCAGTACTTC.

The chain employs TRBV6-4 and TRBJ1-3; TRBD1 is a possible D gene (6 bases). The V gene's germline CDR1 is MRHNA and CDR2 SNTAGT. CDR3 length: 15 amino acids. Trimming left V 11 bases short and J 0 bases short, with 17 bases between. The CDR3 region has the DNA TGTGCCGGCCCGACAGGCGATTTCTCTGGAAACACCATATATTTT. It yields the protein CAGPTGDFSGNTIYF.

In DNA form, the CDR3 reads TGTGCCAGCAGTTACGCATCCGGGACACCCACCGGGGAGCTGTTTTTT. Translation: CASSYASGTPTGELFF. The V call is TRBV6-5, the J call TRBJ2-2, with a possible D match to TRBD1 (6 bases). V lost 2 bases and J 4 bases, leaving 14 bases between the germline ends. This CDR3 contains 16 residues. The germline V gene encodes CDR1 MNHEY and CDR2 SVGAGI.

This rearrangement joins TRBV27 to TRBJ1-1; 8 positions agree with TRBD1. There are 17 residues in the CDR3. V shed 0 bases and J 0 bases; nucleotides not matched to a gene: 6. Germline-derived CDR1 and CDR2 are MNHEY and SMNVEV (reference sequence). The CDR3 is CASSLSLGQGMNTEAFF. The DNA for the CDR3 is TGTGCCAGCAGTTTATCACTCGGACAGGGTATGAACACTGAAGCTTTCTTT.

The rearrangement joins TRBV6-1 to TRBJ2-3; no firm D call. Trimming stripped 5 bases from V and 1 base from J, with 7 bases between. Per the germline V gene, CDR1 is MNHNS and CDR2 is SASEGT. This CDR3 has 13 residues. Here the CDR3 DNA reads TGTGCCAGCAGTCGCCTGGGCACAGATACGCAGTATTTT. Translation: CASSRLGTDTQYF.

This chain connects TRBV6-6 to TRBJ1-2, with TRBD1 identical over 8 bases. The J segment lost 4 bases and the V segment lost 6 bases, leaving 4 bases of the junction unmatched. CDR3 size: 13 residues. CDR1 and CDR2 (germline): MNHNY, SVGAGI (reference sequence). CDR3: CASRSDRAYGYTF. The CDR3 region has the DNA TGTGCCAGCAGATCGGACAGGGCCTATGGCTACACCTTC.

The chain joins TRBV19 to TRBJ1-1; 8 bases match TRBD1. Germline V gives CDR1 LNHDA, CDR2 SQIVND (reference sequence). CDR3 length: 14 residues. V trimming: 4 bases; J trimming: 5 bases; junction bases outside the gene matches: 6. CDR3 coding DNA: TGTGCCAGTAGTAAATCAGGGGGCGTAACTGAAGCTTTCTTT. Translated, it gives CASSKSGGVTEAFF.